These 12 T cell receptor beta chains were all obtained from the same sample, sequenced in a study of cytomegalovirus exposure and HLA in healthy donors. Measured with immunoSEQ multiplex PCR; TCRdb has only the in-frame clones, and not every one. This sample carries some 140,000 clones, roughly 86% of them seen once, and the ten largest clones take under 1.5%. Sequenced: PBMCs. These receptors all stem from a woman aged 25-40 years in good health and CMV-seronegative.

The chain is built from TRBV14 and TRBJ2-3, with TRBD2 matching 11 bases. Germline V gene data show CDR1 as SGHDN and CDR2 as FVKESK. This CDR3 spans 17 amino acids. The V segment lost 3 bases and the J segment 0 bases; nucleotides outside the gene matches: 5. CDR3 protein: CASSQGLAASSTDTQYF. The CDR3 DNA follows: TGTGCCAGCAGCCAGGGACTAGCGGCCTCGAGCACAGATACGCAGTATTTT.

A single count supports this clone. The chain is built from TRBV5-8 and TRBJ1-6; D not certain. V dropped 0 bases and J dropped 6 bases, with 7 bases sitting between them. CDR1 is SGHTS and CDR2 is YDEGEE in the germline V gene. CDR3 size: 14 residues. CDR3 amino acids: CASSLERPNSPLHF. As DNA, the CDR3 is TGTGCCAGCAGCTTGGAGAGGCCTAATTCACCCCTCCACTTT.

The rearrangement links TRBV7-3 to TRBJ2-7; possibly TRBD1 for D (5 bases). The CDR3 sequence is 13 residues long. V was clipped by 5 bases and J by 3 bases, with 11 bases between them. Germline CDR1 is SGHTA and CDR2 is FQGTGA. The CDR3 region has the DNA TGTGCCAGCAGCGCCCAGGGAAGCTACGAGCAGTACTTC. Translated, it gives CASSAQGSYEQYF.

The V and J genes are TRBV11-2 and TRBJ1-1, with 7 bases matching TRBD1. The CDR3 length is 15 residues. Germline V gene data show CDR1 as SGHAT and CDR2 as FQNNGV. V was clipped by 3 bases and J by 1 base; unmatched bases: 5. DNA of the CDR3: TGTGCCAGCAGCTTTTCCGGGACAGAGAACACTGAAGCTTTCTTT. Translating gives CASSFSGTENTEAFF.

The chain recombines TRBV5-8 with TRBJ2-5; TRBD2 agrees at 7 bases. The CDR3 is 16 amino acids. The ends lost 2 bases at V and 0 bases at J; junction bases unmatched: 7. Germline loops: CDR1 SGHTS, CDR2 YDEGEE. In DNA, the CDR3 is TGTGCCAGCAGCTTAAGGGCTAGCGGCCACCAAGAGACCCAGTACTTC. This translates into CASSLRASGHQETQYF.

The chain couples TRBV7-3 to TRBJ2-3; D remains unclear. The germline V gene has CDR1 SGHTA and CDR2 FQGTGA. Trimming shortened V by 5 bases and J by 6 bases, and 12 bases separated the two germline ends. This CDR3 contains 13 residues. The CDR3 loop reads CASSTRVRDTQYF. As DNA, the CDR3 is TGTGCCAGCAGCACGAGAGTCCGGGATACGCAGTATTTT.

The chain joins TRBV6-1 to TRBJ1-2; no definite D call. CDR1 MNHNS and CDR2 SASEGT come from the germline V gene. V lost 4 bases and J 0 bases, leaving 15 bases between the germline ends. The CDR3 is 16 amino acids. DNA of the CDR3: TGTGCCAGCAGTGCCCGTCGTGAGGATTCTAACTATGGCTACACCTTC. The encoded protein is CASSARREDSNYGYTF.

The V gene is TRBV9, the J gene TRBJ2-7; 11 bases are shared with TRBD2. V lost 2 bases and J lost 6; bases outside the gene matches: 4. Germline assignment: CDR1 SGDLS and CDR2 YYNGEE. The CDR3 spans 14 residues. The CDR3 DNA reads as TGTGCCAGCAGCGTGGGACTAGCGGCTGTCGAGCAGTACTTC. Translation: CASSVGLAAVEQYF.

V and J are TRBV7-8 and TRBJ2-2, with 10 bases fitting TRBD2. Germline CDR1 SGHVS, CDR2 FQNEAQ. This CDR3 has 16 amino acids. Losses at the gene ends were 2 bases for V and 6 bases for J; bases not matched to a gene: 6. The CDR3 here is CASSLSGTSVAGELFF. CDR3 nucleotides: TGTGCCAGCAGCTTAAGTGGGACTAGCGTCGCCGGGGAGCTGTTTTTT.

CDR3 DNA sequence: TGTGCCAGTAGTATAGATTGGGCACAAGAGACCCAGTACTTC. Protein sequence: CASSIDWAQETQYF. J is TRBJ2-5 and V is TRBV19; D not resolved. In germline, CDR1 is LNHDA, CDR2 SQIVND (reference sequence). Trimming stripped 0 bases from V and 2 bases from J, with 7 bases between. CDR3 length equals 14 residues.

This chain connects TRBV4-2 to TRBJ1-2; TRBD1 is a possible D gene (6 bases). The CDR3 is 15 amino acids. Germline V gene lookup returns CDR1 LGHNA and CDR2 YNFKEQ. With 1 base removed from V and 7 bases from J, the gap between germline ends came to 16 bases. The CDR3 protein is CASSQVGTFGLGYTF. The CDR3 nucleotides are TGTGCCAGCAGCCAAGTGGGGACATTCGGCCTTGGCTACACCTTC.

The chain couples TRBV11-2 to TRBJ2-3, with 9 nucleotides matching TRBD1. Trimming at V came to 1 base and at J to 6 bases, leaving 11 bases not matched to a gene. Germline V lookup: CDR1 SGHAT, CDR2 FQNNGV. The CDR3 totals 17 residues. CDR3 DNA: TGTGCCAGCAGCTTAGTAGGGGGGACAGGGCGGAGGGATACGCAGTATTTT. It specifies CASSLVGGTGRRDTQYF.